This TCR beta chain was captured in a study of TIL therapy for anti-PD-1-resistant metastatic lung cancer. The time point was: pre-treatment sample, taken before nivolumab and TIL therapy. The immunoSEQ assay was v3. Clones were sequenced by immunoSEQ multiplex PCR, and TCRdb holds only the in-frame ones, with some missing. The table lists approximately 45,000 clones, approximately 79% of them singletons, with more than 12% in the top ten. After removal of 5 bases from V and 2 bases from J, the junction contained 9 bases not matched to a gene. The germline gives CDR1 MDHEN, CDR2 SYDVKM. The CDR3 runs to 15 residues.

This sequence joins TRBV28 and TRBJ2-7; 7 bases are a match to TRBD2. The specimen was blood, collected at baseline. The clonotype originates from a man between 65 and 80 years old with non-small cell lung cancer. The CDR3 spells CASSPTSVQTYEQYF. The CDR3 nucleotides read TGTGCCAGCAGTCCCACTAGCGTTCAGACCTACGAGCAGTACTTC.